A selection of T cell receptor beta chains follows, all from one sample in a study of T-cell memory formation after mild COVID-19. TCRdb used MiXCR to reprocess the 5' RACE reads, holding one entry per CDR3 protein. Here the sample spans fewer than 700,000 distinct CDR3 sequences, about 20% being singletons. Sequencing used PBMCs or a T cell subset sorted from them (not recorded which). These receptors all come from an adult woman who had mild COVID-19 (a few samples of this study predate the infection). Cell type and time point are not known. Each CDR3 is given with its conserved first and last residue. Each record gives: J gene, V gene, clone size, D gene, CDR3 DNA, CDR3 protein. A D gene is named only where the DNA matches it firmly. Size values are once, few and many counts, or a class for expanded clones, and some rows have none.

J: TRBJ1-1
V: TRBV28
size: few
D: TRBD1
DNA: TGTGCCAGCAGTCCCTCGACAGGGGCGACTGAAGCTTTCTTT
CDR3: CASSPSTGATEAFF

J: TRBJ1-2
V: TRBV3-1
size: few
D: .
DNA: TGTGCCAGCAGCCAAGGACAGTATGGCTACACCTTC
CDR3: CASSQGQYGYTF

J: TRBJ1-2
V: TRBV4-1
size: few
D: TRBD1
DNA: TGCGCCAGCAGCCAAGAAATTAGTAGAACAGGGGGTGGCTACACCTTC
CDR3: CASSQEISRTGGGYTF

J: TRBJ2-3
V: TRBV5-1
size: .
D: TRBD2
DNA: TGCGCCAGCGCACCCGGGACTAGCGGGAGCACAGATACGCAGTATTTT
CDR3: CASAPGTSGSTDTQYF

J: TRBJ2-7
V: TRBV3-1
size: many
D: TRBD2
DNA: TGTGCCAGCAGCCAAGTCGGGGGGTTCGAGCAGTACTTC
CDR3: CASSQVGGFEQYF

J: TRBJ2-7
V: TRBV13
size: once
D: .
DNA: TGTGCCAGCAGGGACTCCGTTTACGAGCAGTACTTC
CDR3: CASRDSVYEQYF

J: TRBJ1-2
V: TRBV5-6
size: few
D: .
DNA: TGTGCCAGCAGCCCGGTGGTTCCAGGGGTTGGTGGCTACACCTTC
CDR3: CASSPVVPGVGGYTF

J: TRBJ2-5
V: TRBV11-2
size: few
D: .
DNA: TGTGCCAGCAGCTCGTACCTCGGGGAAGAGACCCAGTACTTC
CDR3: CASSSYLGEETQYF

J: TRBJ1-2
V: TRBV10-3
size: .
D: TRBD1
DNA: TGTGCCATCAGACCGGGACAGTCGGTACATGGCTACACCTTC
CDR3: CAIRPGQSVHGYTF

J: TRBJ2-2
V: TRBV11-2
size: .
D: TRBD1
DNA: TGTGCCAGCAGCCCGCCGCCCGGGACAGGGGCCGGGGAGCTGTTTTTT
CDR3: CASSPPPGTGAGELFF

J: TRBJ2-4
V: TRBV19
size: few
D: TRBD2
DNA: TGTGCCAGTTCTAGCGGGGGTGAAGCCAAAAACATTCAGTACTTC
CDR3: CASSSGGEAKNIQYF

J: TRBJ1-2
V: TRBV6-5
size: few
D: .
DNA: TGTGCCAGCGGCTCCAATAAAGGCTACACCTTC
CDR3: CASGSNKGYTF

J: TRBJ1-1
V: TRBV29-1
size: .
D: TRBD1
DNA: TGCAGCGCCGAGACAGGGATTGACACTGAAGCTTTCTTT
CDR3: CSAETGIDTEAFF

J: TRBJ2-1
V: TRBV5-6
size: .
D: .
DNA: TGTGCCAGCAGCTTGGGGCAAGACCTCGATGAGCAGTTCTTC
CDR3: CASSLGQDLDEQFF

J: TRBJ2-1
V: TRBV3-1
size: .
D: .
DNA: TGTGCCAGCAGCCTGAGCGTAAACTCCTACAATGAGCAGTTCTTC
CDR3: CASSLSVNSYNEQFF

J: TRBJ1-1
V: TRBV9
size: .
D: .
DNA: TGTGCCAGCAGCGTAGGTTTAATACCGGGGAACACTGAAGCTTTCTTT
CDR3: CASSVGLIPGNTEAFF

J: TRBJ2-7
V: TRBV7-8
size: many
D: .
DNA: TGTGCCAGCAGCTGGAATAGGGGAGGAGCATTTAGGAACGAGCAGTACTTC
CDR3: CASSWNRGGAFRNEQYF

J: TRBJ1-5
V: TRBV29-1
size: .
D: TRBD1
DNA: TGCAGCGTCGGGACAGCCGACAATAATCAGCCCCAGCATTTT
CDR3: CSVGTADNNQPQHF

J: TRBJ2-2
V: TRBV25-1
size: few
D: .
DNA: TGTGCCAGCAGTGAATGGGGAAAGGACGGGGAGCTGTTTTTT
CDR3: CASSEWGKDGELFF

J: TRBJ2-1
V: TRBV4-2
size: few
D: .
DNA: TGTGCCAGCAGCCAAGACCGCGCGCCCTCCTACAATGAGCAGTTCTTC
CDR3: CASSQDRAPSYNEQFF

J: TRBJ2-7
V: TRBV4-1
size: .
D: .
DNA: TGCGCCAGCAGCCAAGAACGCTATAACGCCTACGAGCAGTACTTC
CDR3: CASSQERYNAYEQYF

J: TRBJ1-1
V: TRBV7-2
size: .
D: .
DNA: TGTGCCAGCAGCTTAGTTGGAGGCGGCGGAGCTGAAGCTTTCTTT
CDR3: CASSLVGGGGAEAFF

J: TRBJ2-4
V: TRBV25-1
size: .
D: TRBD2
DNA: TGTGCCAGCAGTGAAACTAGCGGGAGGCTACCAACCTTC
CDR3: CASSETSGRLPTF

J: TRBJ1-2
V: TRBV7-9
size: few
D: .
DNA: TGTGCCAGCAGCTTAGCGGGCAGGATTCATGGCTACACCTTC
CDR3: CASSLAGRIHGYTF

J: TRBJ2-1
V: TRBV29-1
size: .
D: .
DNA: TGCAGCGTTGTGGGACTCCCCTCCTACAATGAGCAGTTCTTC
CDR3: CSVVGLPSYNEQFF

J: TRBJ2-6
V: TRBV7-6
size: .
D: TRBD1
DNA: TGTGCCAGCAGCGAAAGACAGGGGGCGTCTGGGGCCAACGTCCTGACTTTC
CDR3: CASSERQGASGANVLTF

J: TRBJ1-1
V: TRBV5-1
size: .
D: .
DNA: TGCGCCAGCAGCTTGGAAGGGGTTAGCCACGGGAACACTGAAGCTTTCTTT
CDR3: CASSLEGVSHGNTEAFF

J: TRBJ2-2
V: TRBV27
size: many
D: .
DNA: TGTGCCAACATCCCATCCGGACAAAACACCGGGGAGCTGTTTTTT
CDR3: CANIPSGQNTGELFF

J: TRBJ1-5
V: TRBV12-3/TRBV12-4
size: .
D: .
DNA: TGTGCCAGCAGTTCGAGTACAGTCGATCAGCCCCAGCATTTT
CDR3: CASSSSTVDQPQHF

J: TRBJ1-2
V: TRBV30
size: .
D: .
DNA: TGTGCCTGGACAGCGATTAACTATGGCTACACCTTC
CDR3: CAWTAINYGYTF

J: TRBJ2-2
V: TRBV5-1
size: .
D: TRBD1
DNA: TGCGCCAGCAGCTTGGCACAGGGGTCGAACACCGGGGAGCTGTTTTTT
CDR3: CASSLAQGSNTGELFF

J: TRBJ2-5
V: TRBV27
size: few
D: .
DNA: TGTGCCAGCAGTTCATTAGGGGGGGCCCAAGAGACCCAGTACTTC
CDR3: CASSSLGGAQETQYF

J: TRBJ2-5
V: TRBV6-6
size: .
D: TRBD1
DNA: TGTGCCAGCAGTTCCGGTGGGGGGACAGGGTTGGAGACCCAGTACTTC
CDR3: CASSSGGGTGLETQYF

J: TRBJ1-2
V: TRBV18
size: few
D: .
DNA: TGTGCCAGCTCCAGTGGGAGCGCGGCTAACTATGGCTACACCTTC
CDR3: CASSSGSAANYGYTF

J: TRBJ2-7
V: TRBV4-1
size: few
D: .
DNA: TGCGCCAGCAGCCAACCCTTGTTAGGCTCCTACGAGCAGTACTTC
CDR3: CASSQPLLGSYEQYF

J: TRBJ2-1
V: TRBV20-1
size: .
D: TRBD2
DNA: TGCAGTGCTAGAGATGAAGGACTAGCGGGACGAGAGCAGTTCTTC
CDR3: CSARDEGLAGREQFF

J: TRBJ2-3
V: TRBV7-7
size: few
D: TRBD2
DNA: TGTGCTAGCAGCTTAGATCCGACTAGCGGGAGTGTAGCGTATTTT
CDR3: CASSLDPTSGSVAYF

J: TRBJ2-3
V: TRBV5-1
size: few
D: TRBD2
DNA: TGCGCCAGCAGCTTGGGACCCCTGGGCGGGGGTGACGCAGATACGCAGTATTTT
CDR3: CASSLGPLGGGDADTQYF